These T cell receptor beta chains were read from a single sample in a study of blood T cell repertoires in COVID-19. Produced via immunoSEQ multiplex PCR; TCRdb's table is partial and in-frame only. Of almost 55,000 clones listed, over 70% are singletons. The specimen sequenced was peripheral blood. These TCRs come from a human donor in a cohort sampled during active COVID-19. CDR3s include the opening cysteine and the closing phenylalanine or tryptophan. A D gene is named only where the DNA matches it firmly. Where a row states a size, it is once, few, many or the class of an expanded clone; other rows omit it.

>TRBJ1-1|.|TRBV6-1|.
TGTGCCAGCAGTGAACAGGGAGGAACTGAAGCTTTCTTT
CASSEQGGTEAFF
>TRBJ1-6|.|TRBV7-2|.
TGTGCCAGCAGCTTAGCTGGCCAGGGGTTCAATTCACCCCTCCACTTT
CASSLAGQGFNSPLHF
>TRBJ2-5|.|TRBV30|.
TGTGCCTGGAGTGTCTGGCGGGCCCAAGAGACCCAGTACTTC
CAWSVWRAQETQYF
>TRBJ2-7|.|TRBV19|.
TGTGCCAGTAGTATCCACGGGAAGGCCTACGAGCAGTACTTC
CASSIHGKAYEQYF
>TRBJ1-4|.|TRBV7-8|TRBD1
TGTGCCAGCAGTACAAGGACAGGGTTTTATGAAAAACTGTTTTTT
CASSTRTGFYEKLFF
>TRBJ2-3|.|TRBV19|.
TGTGCCACCCGACCCCTTAGCGCAGATACGCAGTATTTT
CATRPLSADTQYF
>TRBJ2-7|.|TRBV2|.
TGTGCCAGCAGATCGGGGCTAGCGAATTCCTACGAGCAGTACTTC
CASRSGLANSYEQYF
>TRBJ2-1|.|TRBV18|.
TGTGCCAGCTCACCACAAGAGGGAATCAATGAGCAGTTCTTC
CASSPQEGINEQFF
>TRBJ1-4|.|TRBV10-3|.
TGTGCCATCAGTGAGTCGAGTTTAGGGGGTGCAACTAATGAAAAACTGTTTTTT
CAISESSLGGATNEKLFF
>TRBJ1-2|.|TRBV6-5|TRBD1
TGTGCCAGCAGTAAACGGACAGGGACCTATGGCTACACCTTC
CASSKRTGTYGYTF
>TRBJ1-1|.|TRBV2|.
TGTGCCAGCAGGTCGCGGGGGGGGACGAACACTGAAGCTTTCTTT
CASRSRGGTNTEAFF
>TRBJ2-1|.|TRBV7-7|.
TGTGCCAGCAGCCGAATGGGCGATATCGGGAGCGGTGAGCAGTTCTTC
CASSRMGDIGSGEQFF
>TRBJ2-6|.|TRBV2|.
TGTGCCAGCAGGGCTACAGGCGGCTCTGGGGCCAACGTCCTGACTTTC
CASRATGGSGANVLTF
>TRBJ2-2|.|TRBV4-1|TRBD1
TGCGCCAGCAGCCAAGGAACAGGGGACACCGGGGAGCTGTTTTTT
CASSQGTGDTGELFF
>TRBJ1-1|.|TRBV10-3|.
TGTGCCATCAGCGAAACGGGAGGGAGGACTGAAGCTTTCTTT
CAISETGGRTEAFF
>TRBJ2-3|.|TRBV5-5|TRBD2
TGTGCCAGCAGCTTGGATAGGGGCGGGGGGGCCGTCACAGATACGCAGTATTTT
CASSLDRGGGAVTDTQYF
>TRBJ2-3|.|TRBV6-4|.
TGTGCCAGCAGTGACGGGGGGAGCACAGATACGCAGTATTTT
CASSDGGSTDTQYF
>TRBJ1-4|.|TRBV7-9|TRBD1
TGTGCCAGCAGCTCGGACAGGGAGGCTGAAAAACTGTTTTTT
CASSSDREAEKLFF
>TRBJ1-2|few|TRBV14|.
TGTGCCAGCAGCCCAGCAGGGCGGATGTATGGCTACACCTTC
CASSPAGRMYGYTF
>TRBJ2-1|once|TRBV6-6|.
TGTGCCAGCAACAGGGCAGAGGGGGAGCAGTTCTTC
CASNRAEGEQFF
>TRBJ1-6|.|TRBV6-1|.
TGTGCCAGCAGTGAAGTCCGAGAGGGCGATTCACCCCTCCACTTT
CASSEVREGDSPLHF
>TRBJ2-3|.|TRBV10-3|.
TGTGCCATCAGTGATAGGGCAGGGGCAGATACGCAGTATTTT
CAISDRAGADTQYF